This entry describes one T cell receptor beta chain. Its antigen remains unknown. The data are from a study of CXCR3-negative and CXCR3-positive naive CD8 T cells. Study-wide points: Naive cells positive for CXCR3 carried more hydrophobic TRB CDR3s than CXCR3-negative ones. In both naive subsets diversity was comparably high, whereas memory CD8+ cells showed much lower diversity.

From germline, CDR1 is SGDLS and CDR2 YYNGEE. This CDR3 spans 14 amino acids. With UMI labels, 5' RACE was used to prepare the TRB cDNA libraries. With the 5' RACE reads reprocessed, TCRdb shows one record per CDR3 protein and no DNA. The sample has about 150,000 distinct CDR3 sequences. The receptor was isolated from a human donor in good health. Some clones in this sample may be carry-over from other donors' samples. The chain couples TRBV9 to TRBJ1-1; TCRdb designates TRBD1, a call that cannot be tested without DNA. Specimen: naive CXCR3+ CD8+ T cells from blood. Stated subset: CD45RO-CCR7+CD27+CD95- naive CD8+ T cells expressing CXCR3 (TNR3+). The CDR3 spells CASSGQGRSTEAFF.